This TCR beta chain was sequenced in a study of T-cell memory formation after mild COVID-19. Study observations and caveats: Researchers found some responding clones in pre-infection memory, a sign that cross-reactive memory joined.

TCRdb called the 5' RACE reads again in MiXCR, with one record for every CDR3 protein. The sample yields around 100,000 distinct CDR3 sequences, about 20% seen once. V lost 6 bases and J 10 bases, leaving 19 bases between the germline ends. CDR1 is MNHEY and CDR2 is SMNVEV in the germline V gene (reference sequence). CDR3 length: 15 amino acids. Regarding this clonotype: Its antigen is unidentified.

The sequence derives from a man aged 18 to 30 who had mild COVID-19 (a few samples of this study predate the infection). Cell type and time point are not known. The specimen sequenced was PBMCs or a T cell subset sorted from them (not recorded which). The chain carries TRBV27 and TRBJ1-6; D is unresolved. CDR3 amino acids: CASRLIQATTSPLHF. In nucleotides, the CDR3 is TGTGCCAGCAGACTCATCCAGGCTACGACGTCACCCCTCCACTTT.